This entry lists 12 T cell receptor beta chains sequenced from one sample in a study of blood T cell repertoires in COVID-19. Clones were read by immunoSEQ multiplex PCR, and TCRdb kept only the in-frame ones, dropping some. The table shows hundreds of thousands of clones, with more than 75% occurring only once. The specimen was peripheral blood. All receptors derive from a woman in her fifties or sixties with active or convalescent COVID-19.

CDR3 protein: CASSPTGVFYEQYF. CDR3 DNA: TGTGCCAGCAGTCCGACAGGGGTCTTCTACGAGCAGTACTTC. V and J are TRBV6-5 and TRBJ2-7, with 8 bases lining up with TRBD1. This CDR3 comprises 14 residues. The V gene end was trimmed by 5 bases and the J gene end by 3 bases; junction bases not matched to a gene: 6. Germline CDR1 MNHEY, CDR2 SVGAGI.

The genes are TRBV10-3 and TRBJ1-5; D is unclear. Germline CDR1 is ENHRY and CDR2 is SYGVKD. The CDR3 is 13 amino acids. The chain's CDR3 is CAPRRTENQPQHF. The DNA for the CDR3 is TGTGCTCCCAGAAGAACGGAGAATCAGCCCCAGCATTTT.

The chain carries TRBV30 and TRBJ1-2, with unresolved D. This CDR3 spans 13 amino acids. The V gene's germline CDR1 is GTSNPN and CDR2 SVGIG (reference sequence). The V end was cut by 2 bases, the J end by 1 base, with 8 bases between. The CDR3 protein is CAWSPLLNYGYTF. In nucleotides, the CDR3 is TGTGCCTGGAGTCCACTCCTTAACTATGGCTACACCTTC.

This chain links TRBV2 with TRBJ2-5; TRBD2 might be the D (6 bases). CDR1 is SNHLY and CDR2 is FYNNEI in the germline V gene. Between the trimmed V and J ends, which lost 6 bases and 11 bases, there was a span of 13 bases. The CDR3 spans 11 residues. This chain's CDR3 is CASSPGRAQYF. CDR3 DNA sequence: TGTGCCAGCAGCCCCGGGAGAGCTCAGTACTTC. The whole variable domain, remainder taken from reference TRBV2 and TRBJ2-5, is EPEVTQTPSHQVTQMGQEVILRCVPISNHLYFYWYRQILGQKVEFLVSFYNNEISEKSEIFDDQFSVERPDGSNFTLKIRSTKLEDSAMYFCASSPGRAQYFGPGTRLLVL.

CDR3 region: CASSRLAGGTSTDTQYF. Written as DNA, the CDR3 is TGTGCCAGCAGTAGACTAGCGGGGGGGACTAGCACAGATACGCAGTATTTT. The chain is built from TRBV6-2 or TRBV6-3 and TRBJ2-3; TRBD2 aligns across 14 bases. Germline V CDR1 and CDR2: MNHEY, SVGEGT. The CDR3 length is 17 residues. The V and J ends lost 5 bases and 0 bases, in that order; junction bases with no gene match: 4.

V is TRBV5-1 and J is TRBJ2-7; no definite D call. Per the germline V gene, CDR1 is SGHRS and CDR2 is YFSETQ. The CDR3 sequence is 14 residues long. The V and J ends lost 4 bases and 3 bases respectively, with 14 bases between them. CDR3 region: CASSPAILGYEQYF. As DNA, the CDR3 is TGCGCCAGCAGCCCAGCGATTCTGGGCTACGAGCAGTACTTC.

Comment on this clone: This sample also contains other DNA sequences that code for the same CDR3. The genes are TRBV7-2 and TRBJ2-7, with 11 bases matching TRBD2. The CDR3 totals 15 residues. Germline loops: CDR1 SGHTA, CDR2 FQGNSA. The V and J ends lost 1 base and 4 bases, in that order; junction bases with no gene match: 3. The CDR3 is CASSLGASGGYEQYF. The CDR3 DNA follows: TGTGCCAGCAGCTTAGGGGCTAGCGGGGGGTACGAGCAGTACTTC.

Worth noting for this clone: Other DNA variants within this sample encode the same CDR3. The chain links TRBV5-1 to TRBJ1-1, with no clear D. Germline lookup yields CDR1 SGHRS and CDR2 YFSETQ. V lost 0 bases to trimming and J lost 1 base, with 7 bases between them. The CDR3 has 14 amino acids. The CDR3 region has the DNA TGCGCCAGCAGCTTGGGACAACCGAACACTGAAGCTTTCTTT. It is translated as CASSLGQPNTEAFF.

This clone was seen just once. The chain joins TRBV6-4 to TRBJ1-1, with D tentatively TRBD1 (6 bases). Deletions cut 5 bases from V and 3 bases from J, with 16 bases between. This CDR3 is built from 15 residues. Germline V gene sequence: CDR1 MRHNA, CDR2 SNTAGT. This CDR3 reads CASSPGQGPDTEAFF. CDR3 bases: TGTGCCAGCAGTCCTGGGCAGGGGCCGGACACTGAAGCTTTCTTT.

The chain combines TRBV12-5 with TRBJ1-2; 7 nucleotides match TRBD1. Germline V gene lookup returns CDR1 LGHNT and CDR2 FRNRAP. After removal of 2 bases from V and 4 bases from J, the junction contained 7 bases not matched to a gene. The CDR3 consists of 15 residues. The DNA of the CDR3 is TGTGCTAGTGGTTTGTCGGTCAGGGGGTTCTATGGCTACACCTTC. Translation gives CASGLSVRGFYGYTF.

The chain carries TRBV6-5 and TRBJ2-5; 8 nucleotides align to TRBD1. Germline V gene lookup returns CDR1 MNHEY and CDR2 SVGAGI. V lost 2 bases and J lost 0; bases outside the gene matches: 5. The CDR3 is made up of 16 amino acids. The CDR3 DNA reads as TGTGCCAGCAGTTACGATGGGACAGGCAACCAAGAGACCCAGTACTTC. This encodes CASSYDGTGNQETQYF.

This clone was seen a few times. The CDR3 DNA follows: TGTGCCAGCAGTGAAAGGGGACTCTACGAGCAGTACTTC. Encoded protein: CASSERGLYEQYF. V and J are TRBV6-1 and TRBJ2-7; possibly TRBD2 for D (6 bases). Germline assignment: CDR1 MNHNS and CDR2 SASEGT. V was clipped by 2 bases and J by 3 bases, with 8 bases between them. The CDR3 extends over 13 amino acids.